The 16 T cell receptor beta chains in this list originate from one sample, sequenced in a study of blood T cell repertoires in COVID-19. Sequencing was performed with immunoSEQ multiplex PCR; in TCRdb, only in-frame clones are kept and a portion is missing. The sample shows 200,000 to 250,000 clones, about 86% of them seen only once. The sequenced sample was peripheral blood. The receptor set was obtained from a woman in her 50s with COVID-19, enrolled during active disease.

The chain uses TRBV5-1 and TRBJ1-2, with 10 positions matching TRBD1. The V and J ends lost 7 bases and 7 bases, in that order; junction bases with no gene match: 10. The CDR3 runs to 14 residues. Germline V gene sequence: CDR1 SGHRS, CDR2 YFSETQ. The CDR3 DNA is TGCGCCAGCCGGGAGGGGACAGGGGAAGGTGGCTACACCTTC. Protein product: CASREGTGEGGYTF.

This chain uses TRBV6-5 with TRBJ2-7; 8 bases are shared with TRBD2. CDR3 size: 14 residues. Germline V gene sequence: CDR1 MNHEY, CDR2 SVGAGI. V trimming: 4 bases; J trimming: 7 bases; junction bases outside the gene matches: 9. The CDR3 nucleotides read TGTGCCAGCAGTTCCACTAGCGGATCAAGTGAGCAGTACTTC. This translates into CASSSTSGSSEQYF.

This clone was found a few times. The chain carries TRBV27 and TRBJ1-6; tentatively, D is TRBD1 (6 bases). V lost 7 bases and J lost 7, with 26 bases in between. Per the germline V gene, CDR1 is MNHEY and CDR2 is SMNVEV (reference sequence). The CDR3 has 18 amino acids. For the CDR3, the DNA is TGTGCCAGCAAAGCCCGATTAATCGGGCCGGACAGCAATTCACCCCTCCACTTT. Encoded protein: CASKARLIGPDSNSPLHF.

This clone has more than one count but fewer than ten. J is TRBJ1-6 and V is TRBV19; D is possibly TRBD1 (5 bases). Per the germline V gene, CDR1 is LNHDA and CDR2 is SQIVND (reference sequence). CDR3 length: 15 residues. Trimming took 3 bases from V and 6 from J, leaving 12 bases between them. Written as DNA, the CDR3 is TGTGCCAGTAGTATCCAGGGAAGTAGTAATTCACCCCTCCACTTT. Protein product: CASSIQGSSNSPLHF.

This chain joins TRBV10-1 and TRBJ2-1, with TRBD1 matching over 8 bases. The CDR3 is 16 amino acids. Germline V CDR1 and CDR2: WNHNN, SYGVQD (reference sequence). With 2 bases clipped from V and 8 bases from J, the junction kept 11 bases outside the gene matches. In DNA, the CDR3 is TGCGCCAGCAGTGAGACAGGGGGGCCGAATCGGGATGAGCAGTTCTTC. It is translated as CASSETGGPNRDEQFF.

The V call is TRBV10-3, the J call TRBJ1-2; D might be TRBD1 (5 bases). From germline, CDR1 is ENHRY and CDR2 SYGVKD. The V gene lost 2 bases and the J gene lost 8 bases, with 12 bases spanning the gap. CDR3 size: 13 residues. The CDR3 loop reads CAISEQTEVGYTF. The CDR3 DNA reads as TGTGCCATCAGTGAGCAGACAGAGGTCGGCTACACCTTC.

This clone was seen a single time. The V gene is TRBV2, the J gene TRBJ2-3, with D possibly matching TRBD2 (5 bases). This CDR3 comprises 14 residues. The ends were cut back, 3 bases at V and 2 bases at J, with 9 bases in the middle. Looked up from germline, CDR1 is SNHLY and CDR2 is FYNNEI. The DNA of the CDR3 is TGTGCCAGCAGTGACGAGCGGATCACAGATACGCAGTATTTT. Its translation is CASSDERITDTQYF.

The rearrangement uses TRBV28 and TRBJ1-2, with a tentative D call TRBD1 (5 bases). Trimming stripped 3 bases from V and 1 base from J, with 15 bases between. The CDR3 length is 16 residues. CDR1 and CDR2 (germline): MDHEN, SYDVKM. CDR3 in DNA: TGTGCCAGCAGTTTGGGTCAGGGTGTTATTAACTATGGCTACACCTTC. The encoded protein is CASSLGQGVINYGYTF.

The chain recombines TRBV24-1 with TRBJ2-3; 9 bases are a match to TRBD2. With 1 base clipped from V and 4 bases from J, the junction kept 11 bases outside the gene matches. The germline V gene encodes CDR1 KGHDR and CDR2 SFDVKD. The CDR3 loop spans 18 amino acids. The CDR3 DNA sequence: TGTGCCACCAGTGATTTTAAGCGGGGGGCGGGTGGCGCAGATACGCAGTATTTT. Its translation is CATSDFKRGAGGADTQYF.

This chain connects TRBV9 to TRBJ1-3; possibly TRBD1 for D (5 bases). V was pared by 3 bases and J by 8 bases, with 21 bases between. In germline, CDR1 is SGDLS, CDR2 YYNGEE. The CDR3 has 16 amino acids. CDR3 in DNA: TGTGCCAGCAGCGCTCCAGGGCAGGCGCCCCTGGACACCATATATTTT. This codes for CASSAPGQAPLDTIYF.

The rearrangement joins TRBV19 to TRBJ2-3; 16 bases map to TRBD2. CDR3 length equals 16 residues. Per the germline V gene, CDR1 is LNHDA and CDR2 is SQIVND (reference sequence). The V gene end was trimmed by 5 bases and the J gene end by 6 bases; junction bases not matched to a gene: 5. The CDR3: CASSSGLAGGPDTQYF. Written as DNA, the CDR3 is TGTGCCAGTAGTTCGGGACTAGCGGGGGGGCCGGATACGCAGTATTTT. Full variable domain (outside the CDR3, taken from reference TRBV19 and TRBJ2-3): DGGITQSPKYLFRKEGQNVTLSCEQNLNHDAMYWYRQDPGQGLRLIYYSQIVNDFQKGDIAEGYSVSREKKESFPLTVTSAQKNPTAFYLCASSSGLAGGPDTQYFGPGTRLTVL.

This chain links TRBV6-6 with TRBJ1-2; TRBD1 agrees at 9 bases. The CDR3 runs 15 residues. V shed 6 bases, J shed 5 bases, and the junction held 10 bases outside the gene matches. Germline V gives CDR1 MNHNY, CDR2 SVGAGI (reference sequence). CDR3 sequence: CASRHPRQGDYGYTF. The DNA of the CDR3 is TGTGCCAGCAGGCATCCCCGACAGGGGGATTATGGCTACACCTTC.

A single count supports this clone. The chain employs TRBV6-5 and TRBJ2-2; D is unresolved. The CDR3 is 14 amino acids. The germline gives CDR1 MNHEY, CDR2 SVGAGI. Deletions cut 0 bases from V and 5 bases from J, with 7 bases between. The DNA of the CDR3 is TGTGCCAGCAGTTACTCCTTTCGGACCGGGGAGCTGTTTTTT. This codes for CASSYSFRTGELFF.

CDR3 sequence: CASSLGGGGMEQYV. The CDR3 DNA reads TGCGCCAGCAGCTTGGGGGGCGGGGGAATGGAGCAGTACGTC. The J gene is TRBJ2-7, the V gene TRBV5-1; 7 nucleotides match TRBD2. CDR1 is SGHRS, CDR2 YFSETQ, per germline. With 0 bases clipped from V and 7 bases from J, the junction kept 7 bases outside the gene matches. The CDR3 is made up of 14 amino acids.

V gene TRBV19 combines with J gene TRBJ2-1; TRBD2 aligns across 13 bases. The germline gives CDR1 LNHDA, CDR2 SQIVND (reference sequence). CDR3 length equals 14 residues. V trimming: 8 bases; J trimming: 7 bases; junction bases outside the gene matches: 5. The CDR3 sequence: CASSTSGGVNEQFF. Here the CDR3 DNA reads TGTGCCAGTTCTACTAGCGGGGGGGTAAATGAGCAGTTCTTC.

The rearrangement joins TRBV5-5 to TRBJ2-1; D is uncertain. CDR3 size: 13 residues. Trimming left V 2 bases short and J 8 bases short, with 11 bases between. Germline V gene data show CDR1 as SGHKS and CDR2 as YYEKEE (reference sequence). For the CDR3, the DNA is TGTGCCAGCAGCTTAAATGTTCGGGATGAGCAGTTCTTC. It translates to CASSLNVRDEQFF.